This TCR beta chain was sequenced for a study of T cell changes during pregnancy in multiple sclerosis. The CDR3 length is 14 residues. CDR1 and CDR2 from the germline V gene are SGDLS and YYNGEE. V gave up 3 bases and J gave up 4 bases; unmatched junction bases: 3. Repertoires were generated with immunoSEQ multiplex PCR, while TCRdb's copy carries only in-frame clones and drops some. This sample yields 50,000 to 65,000 clones, of which about 90% are seen a single time; 0.76% belongs to the top ten. This material consisted of CD4+ T cells from peripheral blood mononuclear cells, taken in the first trimester of pregnancy. The clonotype comes from a female donor with multiple sclerosis, enrolled in a pregnancy study. This rearrangement joins TRBV9 to TRBJ1-2; 10 bases agree with TRBD1. Here the CDR3 DNA reads TGTGCCAGCAGCGGACAGGGGGCAGTCTATGGCTACACCTTC. Residues: CASSGQGAVYGYTF.